This is a list of T cell receptor beta chains from one sample in a study of molecular identifiers for immune sequencing clone quantification. TCRdb fed the PCR reads into MiXCR, producing one record per CDR3 protein. The profile shows about half a million distinct CDR3 sequences, around 25% of them singletons. The specimen sequenced was naive CD8+ T cells from blood, with Jurkat cell RNA spiked in. The receptors here all came from a human donor in good health. Some libraries in this study had Jurkat cell RNA spiked in. CDR3s include the opening cysteine and the closing phenylalanine or tryptophan. Fields, in order: V gene, J gene, clone size, D gene, CDR3 protein, CDR3 DNA. D genes are given only for firm matches. A row's size may be missing; if present it is once, few, many or a size class.

v_gene: TRBV12-3/TRBV12-4
j_gene: TRBJ2-3
abundance: .
d_gene: .
CDR3aa: CASSLKGRWGTDTQYF
CDR3nt: TGTGCCAGCAGTTTAAAAGGGCGGTGGGGCACAGATACGCAGTATTTT

v_gene: TRBV14
j_gene: TRBJ2-1
abundance: .
d_gene: .
CDR3aa: CASSTLGGSYNEQFF
CDR3nt: TGTGCCAGCAGCACCCTCGGGGGATCCTACAATGAGCAGTTCTTC

v_gene: TRBV6-2/TRBV6-3
j_gene: TRBJ1-1
abundance: many
d_gene: .
CDR3aa: CASSHREWSNTEAFF
CDR3nt: TGTGCCAGCAGTCACCGGGAGTGGTCGAACACTGAAGCTTTCTTT

v_gene: TRBV11-2
j_gene: TRBJ2-3
abundance: many
d_gene: .
CDR3aa: CASSGPGPVFLDTQYF
CDR3nt: TGTGCCAGCAGCGGTCCGGGACCCGTATTTTTGGATACGCAGTATTTT

v_gene: TRBV4-3
j_gene: TRBJ1-5
abundance: few
d_gene: .
CDR3aa: CASSQDLTVNSNQPQHF
CDR3nt: TGCGCCAGCAGCCAAGATCTGACAGTCAATAGCAATCAGCCCCAGCATTTT

v_gene: TRBV11-2
j_gene: TRBJ2-2
abundance: .
d_gene: TRBD2
CDR3aa: CASSLDGILAYSNTGELFF
CDR3nt: TGTGCCAGCAGCTTAGACGGGATACTAGCGTACTCGAACACCGGGGAGCTGTTTTTT

v_gene: TRBV7-9
j_gene: TRBJ2-2
abundance: .
d_gene: .
CDR3aa: CAGGTAEAGELFF
CDR3nt: TGTGCCGGAGGGACAGCTGAGGCCGGGGAGCTGTTTTTT

v_gene: TRBV19
j_gene: TRBJ1-4
abundance: few
d_gene: TRBD1
CDR3aa: CASSIGQGVGEKLFF
CDR3nt: TGTGCCAGTAGTATAGGACAGGGGGTTGGTGAAAAACTGTTTTTT

v_gene: TRBV27
j_gene: TRBJ1-2
abundance: few
d_gene: .
CDR3aa: CASSPKGILGNYGYTF
CDR3nt: TGTGCCAGCAGTCCTAAGGGGATTCTGGGAAACTATGGCTACACCTTC

v_gene: TRBV9
j_gene: TRBJ1-5
abundance: .
d_gene: TRBD1
CDR3aa: CASSEGDSFYSNQPQHF
CDR3nt: TGTGCCAGCAGCGAGGGGGACAGTTTCTATAGCAATCAGCCCCAGCATTTT

v_gene: TRBV28
j_gene: TRBJ1-5
abundance: few
d_gene: .
CDR3aa: CASSLGRGGEVINQPQHF
CDR3nt: TGTGCCAGCAGTTTGGGCCGAGGGGGAGAGGTTATTAATCAGCCCCAGCATTTT

v_gene: TRBV7-9
j_gene: TRBJ2-2
abundance: few
d_gene: .
CDR3aa: CASSSNRDTSNTGELFF
CDR3nt: TGTGCCAGCAGCTCCAACCGGGACACCTCGAACACCGGGGAGCTGTTTTTT

v_gene: TRBV2
j_gene: TRBJ1-1
abundance: .
d_gene: TRBD1
CDR3aa: CASGSGTGGLVGAFF
CDR3nt: TGTGCCAGCGGATCCGGGACAGGGGGTTTGGTTGGAGCTTTCTTT

v_gene: TRBV24-1
j_gene: TRBJ2-3
abundance: .
d_gene: .
CDR3aa: CATSDRGGVTDMQYF
CDR3nt: TGTGCCACCAGTGATAGGGGCGGAGTCACAGATATGCAGTATTTT

v_gene: TRBV20-1
j_gene: TRBJ2-7
abundance: .
d_gene: TRBD2
CDR3aa: CSARAGLAGSEQYF
CDR3nt: TGCAGTGCCCGAGCCGGACTAGCGGGGAGCGAGCAGTACTTC

v_gene: TRBV12-3/TRBV12-4
j_gene: TRBJ2-4
abundance: .
d_gene: TRBD2
CDR3aa: CASSWFLAGTKNIQYF
CDR3nt: TGTGCCAGCAGTTGGTTTCTAGCGGGGACCAAAAACATTCAGTACTTC

v_gene: TRBV4-1
j_gene: TRBJ2-1
abundance: few
d_gene: TRBD1
CDR3aa: CASSQGTGVMGNEQFF
CDR3nt: TGCGCCAGCAGCCAAGGGACAGGGGTAATGGGCAATGAGCAGTTCTTC

v_gene: TRBV11-2
j_gene: TRBJ1-1
abundance: many
d_gene: .
CDR3aa: CASSSGMISGTEAFF
CDR3nt: TGTGCCAGCAGCTCAGGAATGATCAGTGGCACTGAAGCTTTCTTT

v_gene: TRBV20-1
j_gene: TRBJ2-7
abundance: .
d_gene: .
CDR3aa: CSARSGWMGCEQYF
CDR3nt: TGCAGTGCTAGATCAGGGTGGATGGGGTGCGAGCAGTACTTC

v_gene: TRBV30
j_gene: TRBJ2-6
abundance: .
d_gene: .
CDR3aa: CAWSLNPSGANVLTF
CDR3nt: TGTGCCTGGAGTTTAAACCCCTCTGGGGCCAACGTCCTGACTTTC

v_gene: TRBV5-1
j_gene: TRBJ2-7
abundance: few
d_gene: TRBD1
CDR3aa: CASSSESGTGGSEQYF
CDR3nt: TGCGCCAGCAGCTCCGAATCCGGGACAGGGGGCTCCGAGCAGTACTTC

v_gene: TRBV24-1
j_gene: TRBJ1-1
abundance: few
d_gene: .
CDR3aa: CATSDLGVGPQGTEAFF
CDR3nt: TGTGCCACCAGTGATTTGGGGGTAGGCCCGCAGGGGACTGAAGCTTTCTTT

v_gene: TRBV27
j_gene: TRBJ2-7
abundance: .
d_gene: TRBD1
CDR3aa: CASSYKGQGYEQYF
CDR3nt: TGTGCCAGCAGTTACAAGGGACAGGGGTACGAGCAGTACTTC

v_gene: TRBV7-9
j_gene: TRBJ2-7
abundance: many
d_gene: TRBD1
CDR3aa: CASRPGTDSYEQYF
CDR3nt: TGTGCCAGCAGGCCCGGGACAGACTCCTACGAGCAGTACTTC

v_gene: TRBV30
j_gene: TRBJ1-2
abundance: .
d_gene: .
CDR3aa: CAWRRDPANYGYAF
CDR3nt: TGTGCCTGGAGACGGGACCCAGCTAACTATGGCTACGCCTTC

v_gene: TRBV7-9
j_gene: TRBJ2-3
abundance: .
d_gene: .
CDR3aa: CASSSPSGDAQYF
CDR3nt: TGTGCCAGCAGCTCCCCTTCGGGCGATGCGCAGTATTTT

v_gene: TRBV4-3
j_gene: TRBJ2-3
abundance: few
d_gene: .
CDR3aa: CASSVNWPDTQYF
CDR3nt: TGCGCCAGCAGCGTAAATTGGCCAGATACGCAGTATTTT

v_gene: TRBV11-1
j_gene: TRBJ2-7
abundance: .
d_gene: .
CDR3aa: CASSLGFPYEQYF
CDR3nt: TGTGCCAGCAGCTTAGGCTTCCCCTACGAGCAGTACTTC

v_gene: TRBV4-3
j_gene: TRBJ2-5
abundance: few
d_gene: .
CDR3aa: CASSQGFGLGGETQYF
CDR3nt: TGCGCCAGCAGCCAAGGATTCGGGTTGGGGGGAGAGACCCAGTACTTC

v_gene: TRBV4-1
j_gene: TRBJ2-3
abundance: .
d_gene: .
CDR3aa: CASSQAQSATDTQYF
CDR3nt: TGCGCCAGCAGCCAAGCGCAATCGGCAACAGATACGCAGTATTTT

v_gene: TRBV9
j_gene: TRBJ2-2
abundance: few
d_gene: .
CDR3aa: CASSVEGRSNTGELFF
CDR3nt: TGTGCCAGCAGCGTAGAGGGCAGGTCGAACACCGGGGAGCTGTTTTTT

v_gene: TRBV6-1
j_gene: TRBJ2-1
abundance: many
d_gene: .
CDR3aa: CASSEAWVSPGTKSSYNEQFF
CDR3nt: TGTGCCAGCAGTGAAGCGTGGGTTTCGCCCGGGACAAAGAGCTCCTACAATGAGCAGTTCTTC

v_gene: TRBV11-2
j_gene: TRBJ2-2
abundance: .
d_gene: TRBD2
CDR3aa: CASSSGLAGTGALFF
CDR3nt: TGTGCCAGCAGCTCGGGACTAGCGGGCACCGGGGCGCTGTTTTTT

v_gene: TRBV20-1
j_gene: TRBJ2-3
abundance: .
d_gene: .
CDR3aa: CGARDSGVSTDTQYF
CDR3nt: TGCGGTGCTAGAGATTCAGGGGTCAGCACAGATACGCAGTATTTT

v_gene: TRBV4-3
j_gene: TRBJ1-1
abundance: .
d_gene: .
CDR3aa: CASSQGRYSAFF
CDR3nt: TGCGCCAGCAGCCAAGGCAGGTACAGTGCTTTCTTT

v_gene: TRBV9
j_gene: TRBJ2-3
abundance: many
d_gene: .
CDR3aa: CASSQQGSTDTQYF
CDR3nt: TGTGCCAGCAGCCAACAGGGTTCCACAGATACGCAGTATTTT

v_gene: TRBV4-3
j_gene: TRBJ2-2
abundance: .
d_gene: .
CDR3aa: CASSQDSTKAGELFF
CDR3nt: TGCGCCAGCAGCCAAGATAGCACTAAAGCCGGGGAGCTGTTTTTT